This TCR beta chain was recovered during a study of long-term antiretroviral therapy in people with HIV. As to this clone: The antigen remains undetermined.

Runs used v3.0 of the immunoSEQ assay and were done at survey level. Repertoires were generated with immunoSEQ multiplex PCR, while TCRdb's copy carries only in-frame clones and drops some. The sample carries fewer than 30,000 clones, about four fifths recorded once. Two or more post-ART PBMC samples, plus at least one pre-ART sample, were available for each donor. Samples held about 0.9-11 million cryopreserved PBMC, and DNA extraction followed. The study, taken as a whole, reports: Unavailable data included ART adherence, viral resistance and therapy changes (switches in treatment). Pre-ART clonal expansion yielded clones that dominated the repertoire at all time points.

The sample consisted of unsorted PBMCs, taken 0.7 years before starting antiretroviral therapy. The clonotype comes from a man aged 30 to 45 with HIV.

DNA of the CDR3: TGTGCCAGCACCTTGACCGGGACAGAGAATTCACCCCTCCACTTT. This codes for CASTLTGTENSPLHF. This sequence joins TRBV6-6 and TRBJ1-6; TRBD1 matches 7 bases. The CDR3 extends over 15 amino acids. The germline CDR1 and CDR2 sequences are MNHNY and SVGAGI (reference sequence). V trimming: 7 bases; J trimming: 7 bases; junction bases outside the gene matches: 10.